This TCR beta chain was sequenced during a study of T cells after yellow fever vaccination. This CDR3 is built from 14 residues. Trimming took 6 bases from V and 0 from J, leaving 12 bases between them. TCRdb re-called the 5' RACE reads with MiXCR, one entry per CDR3 protein. The sample consists of some 150,000 distinct CDR3 sequences, 11% of them appearing once. This chain joins TRBV12-3 or TRBV12-4 and TRBJ2-7; D call uncertain. The TCR was taken from a man aged 18 to 35 who received the YFV17D yellow fever vaccine. The sequencing here drew on CD8+ T cells sorted from PBMCs, taken 15 days after the yellow fever booster vaccination. CDR3 nucleotide sequence: TGTGCCAGCAGACAAGACTCGCGCTCCTACGAGCAGTACTTC. Translating gives CASRQDSRSYEQYF.